The 24 T cell receptor beta chains in this list originate from one sample, sequenced in a study of shared clonotypes between healthy human individuals. The repertoire was sequenced with immunoSEQ multiplex PCR; TCRdb's copy has only in-frame clones and lacks some. The sample has approximately 740,000 clones, approximately 79% seen once. The sequenced material came from memory CD4+ T cells sorted from blood. Described subset: CD45RA-negative fraction. The receptor set was obtained from a woman aged 30 to 39 in good health.

The V gene is TRBV30, the J gene TRBJ1-4, with TRBD1 matching 10 bases. Germline V gene data show CDR1 as GTSNPN and CDR2 as SVGIG (reference sequence). The CDR3 consists of 13 residues. The V segment lost 3 bases and the J segment 8 bases; nucleotides outside the gene matches: 3. The CDR3 region has the DNA TGTGCCTGGAGGGGGACAGGGGTCGAAAAACTGTTTTTT. It yields the protein CAWRGTGVEKLFF.

This sequence joins TRBV7-9 and TRBJ2-6; 13 bases are shared with TRBD2. The CDR3 consists of 17 residues. CDR1 is SEHNR and CDR2 is FQNEAQ in the germline V gene (reference sequence). Trimming took 4 bases from V and 4 from J; bases not matched to a gene: 4. The CDR3 bases are TGTGCCAGCAGCTCCCGGACTAGCGGGAGAGGGGCCAACGTCCTGACTTTC. It translates to CASSSRTSGRGANVLTF. Full variable domain (outside the CDR3, taken from reference TRBV7-9 and TRBJ2-6): DTGVSQNPRHKITKRGQNVTFRCDPISEHNRLYWYRQTLGQGPEFLTYFQNEAQLEKSRLLSDRFSAERPKGSFSTLEIQRTEQGDSAMYLCASSSRTSGRGANVLTFGAGSRLTVL.

The CDR3 sequence: CASRADESPLHF. The CDR3, as DNA: TGTGCCAGCAGGGCGGACGAATCACCCCTCCACTTT. The rearrangement uses TRBV27 and TRBJ1-6; D ambiguous. This CDR3 has 12 residues. The V gene lost 6 bases and the J gene lost 10 bases, with 10 bases spanning the gap. Germline V gene data show CDR1 as MNHEY and CDR2 as SMNVEV (reference sequence).

This clone was seen only a few times. The V gene is TRBV28, the J gene TRBJ1-1; D perhaps matches TRBD1 (6 bases). The CDR3 is 13 amino acids. Trimming cost V 6 bases and J 1 base, with 9 bases left between them. Germline V gives CDR1 MDHEN, CDR2 SYDVKM. Here the CDR3 reads CASSVGGNTEAFF. CDR3 in DNA: TGTGCCAGCAGCGTAGGGGGGAACACTGAAGCTTTCTTT.

This chain links TRBV2 with TRBJ2-2; D is ambiguous. Trimming cost V 6 bases and J 8 bases, with 22 bases left between them. CDR1 is SNHLY and CDR2 is FYNNEI in the germline V gene. The CDR3 spans 16 residues. The chain's CDR3 is CASSPNRFSFAGELFF. In DNA, the CDR3 is TGTGCCAGCAGCCCAAATCGGTTTAGCTTTGCGGGGGAGCTGTTTTTT.

This clone was observed a few times. The chain carries TRBV10-1 and TRBJ2-1; the D gene could be TRBD1 or TRBD2 (5 bases each). The germline V and J ends were trimmed by 6 bases and 7 bases, with 16 bases remaining between them. The CDR3 loop spans 14 amino acids. Germline V gene sequence: CDR1 WNHNN, CDR2 SYGVQD (reference sequence). Here the CDR3 reads CASSPNRDDNEQFF. CDR3 coding DNA: TGCGCCAGCAGCCCGAACCGGGACGATAATGAGCAGTTCTTC.

V and J are TRBV29-1 and TRBJ1-2, with TRBD1 matching over 10 bases. V lost 6 bases and J lost 4; bases outside the gene matches: 5. The V gene's germline CDR1 is SQVTM and CDR2 ANQGSEA. The CDR3 covers 13 residues. This chain's CDR3 is CSVATGGIYGYTF. The CDR3 nucleotides read TGCAGCGTCGCGACAGGGGGCATCTATGGCTACACCTTC.

This clone has ten or more counts. This chain links TRBV25-1 with TRBJ2-2, with TRBD1 matching 8 bases. CDR1 MGHDK and CDR2 SYGVNS come from the germline V gene. CDR3 size: 16 residues. V shed 10 bases, J shed 4 bases, and the junction held 14 bases outside the gene matches. In nucleotides, the CDR3 is TGTGCCATCTCTGCCGCAGGGGGCGCTGGCACCGGGGAGCTGTTTTTT. Translating gives CAISAAGGAGTGELFF.

DNA for the CDR3: TGCGCCAGCACCCACACAGAGGGCTATGGCTACACCTTC. Translation gives CASTHTEGYGYTF. V and J are TRBV5-1 and TRBJ1-2; D is unclear. Trimming pared 6 bases from V and 4 bases from J, leaving 13 bases between. Per the germline V gene, CDR1 is SGHRS and CDR2 is YFSETQ. The CDR3 runs to 13 residues.

Details on this clone: This sample includes further DNA sequences coding for the same CDR3. V usage is TRBV29-1 and J usage is TRBJ2-5; no clear D gene. Per germline, CDR1 SQVTM and CDR2 ANQGSEA. This CDR3 contains 12 residues. V lost 4 bases to trimming and J lost 0 bases, with 6 bases between them. The CDR3 DNA reads TGCAGCGTTGTGGGTTACCAAGAGACCCAGTACTTC. This translates into CSVVGYQETQYF. Combining the CDR3 with reference TRBV29-1 and TRBJ2-5 gives the whole variable domain SAVISQKPSRDICQRGTSLTIQCQVDSQVTMMFWYRQQPGQSLTLIATANQGSEATYESGFVIDKFPISRPNLTFSTLTVSNMSPEDSSIYLCSVVGYQETQYFGPGTRLLVL.

V and J are TRBV6-5 and TRBJ2-7; the D gene could be TRBD1 or TRBD2 (5 bases each). CDR3 length: 14 amino acids. V lost 2 bases to trimming and J lost 3 bases, with 11 bases between them. Looked up from germline, CDR1 is MNHEY and CDR2 is SVGAGI. For the CDR3, the DNA is TGTGCCAGCAGTTACGACCGAGGGGACTACGAGCAGTACTTC. Encoded protein: CASSYDRGDYEQYF.

CDR3 sequence: CASSLAMREPNTEAFF. The CDR3 nucleotides are TGTGCCAGCAGCTTGGCTATGAGGGAACCGAACACTGAAGCTTTCTTT. V is TRBV5-5 and J is TRBJ1-1; D is undetermined. This CDR3 has 16 amino acids. From germline, CDR1 is SGHKS and CDR2 YYEKEE (reference sequence). V shed 0 bases and J shed 1 base, with 13 bases lying between them.

V and J are TRBV6-1 and TRBJ1-5, with D unresolved. The germline V and J ends were trimmed by 6 bases and 6 bases, with 15 bases remaining between them. Germline CDR1 and CDR2: MNHNS and SASEGT. This CDR3 spans 14 amino acids. In DNA form, the CDR3 reads TGTGCCAGCAGCAACCTAAGAGTGGCTCAGCCCCAGCATTTT. Its translation is CASSNLRVAQPQHF.

The chain couples TRBV28 to TRBJ2-7, with TRBD2 identical over 12 bases. The CDR3 spans 15 residues. V trimming: 8 bases; J trimming: 5 bases; junction bases outside the gene matches: 10. Germline loops: CDR1 MDHEN, CDR2 SYDVKM. CDR3 sequence: CASVLAGGGPHEQYF. The DNA of the CDR3 is TGTGCCAGCGTACTAGCGGGAGGAGGTCCCCACGAGCAGTACTTC.

This clone was detected ten times or more. This rearrangement joins TRBV4-2 to TRBJ1-5, with D tentatively TRBD1 (5 bases). Looked up from germline, CDR1 is LGHNA and CDR2 is YNFKEQ. The germline V and J ends were trimmed by 3 bases and 4 bases, with 19 bases remaining between them. This CDR3 spans 17 amino acids. As DNA, the CDR3 is TGTGCCAGCAGCCAGGCCGGGGCCGATTGGGGTAATCAGCCCCAGCATTTT. This gives the protein CASSQAGADWGNQPQHF.

The genes are TRBV4-1 and TRBJ2-2; D not resolved. Germline CDR1 MGHRA, CDR2 YSYEKL. The CDR3 contains 15 residues. Trimming shortened V by 4 bases and J by 13 bases, and 22 bases separated the two germline ends. CDR3 in DNA: TGCGCCAGCAGCCCGACTCGGGTAGATGCTGGAGTGCTGTTTTTT. Residues: CASSPTRVDAGVLFF.

For this clone: Its ends do not fully match the called genes, so a read error is possible. The chain uses TRBV5-1 and TRBJ1-1; weak D call: TRBD1 (5 bases). CDR1 SGHRS and CDR2 YFSETQ come from the germline V gene. The CDR3 extends over 15 amino acids. CDR3 DNA: TGCGCCAGCAGCGAAAACCCAGGGTTGAAAACTGAAGCTTTCTTT. Translation gives CASSENPGLKTEAFF. Filled out from reference TRBV5-1 and TRBJ1-1, the complete variable domain reads KAGVTQTPRYLIKTRGQQVTLSCSPISGHRSVSWYQQTPGQGLQFLFEYFSETQRNKGNFPGRFSGRQFSNSRSEMNVSTLELGDSALYLCASSENPGLKTEAFFGQGTRLTVV.

This clone has only one observation. V usage is TRBV25-1 and J usage is TRBJ2-5; 7 positions agree with TRBD1. Germline V gene data show CDR1 as MGHDK and CDR2 as SYGVNS. The CDR3 is 14 residues long. Trimming cost V 4 bases and J 1 base; bases outside gene matches: 3. The CDR3 spells CASSGGQPQETQYF. CDR3 DNA: TGTGCCAGCAGTGGGGGACAGCCCCAAGAGACCCAGTACTTC.

The J gene is TRBJ2-7, the V gene TRBV5-4; D is perhaps TRBD2 (5 bases). Trimming took 3 bases from V and 3 from J, leaving 16 bases between them. The CDR3 is 15 residues long. CDR1 SGHNT and CDR2 YYREEE come from the germline V gene (reference sequence). CDR3 protein: CASSSSPGWDYEQYF. The CDR3 DNA sequence: TGTGCCAGCAGCTCCAGCCCGGGGTGGGACTACGAGCAGTACTTC.

V usage is TRBV18 and J usage is TRBJ1-2; D is unclear. The CDR3 has 13 residues. Deletions cut 6 bases from V and 10 bases from J, with 18 bases between. The V gene's germline CDR1 is KGHSH and CDR2 LQKENI. The CDR3 region has the DNA TGTGCCAGCTCCCCCGATCCTGCGGGATACTACACCTTC. Amino acid sequence: CASSPDPAGYYTF.

The CDR3 sequence: CASSLETGSSREQFF. DNA for the CDR3: TGTGCCAGCAGCTTAGAAACGGGGTCCTCTAGGGAGCAGTTCTTC. The chain links TRBV7-9 to TRBJ2-1, with TRBD2 as a possible D gene (5 bases). The germline CDR1 and CDR2 sequences are SEHNR and FQNEAQ (reference sequence). Trimming pared 1 base from V and 10 bases from J, leaving 17 bases between. This CDR3 region has 15 residues.

This rearrangement joins TRBV6-6 to TRBJ2-5, with D possibly matching TRBD1 (6 bases). V lost 6 bases, J lost 4 bases, and 12 bases lay in between. The length of the CDR3 is 13 residues. The V gene's germline CDR1 is MNHNY and CDR2 SVGAGI (reference sequence). CDR3 nucleotides: TGTGCCAGCAGAGTAGGGGGTGGAGAGACCCAGTACTTC. Translating gives CASRVGGGETQYF.

This chain links TRBV29-1 with TRBJ2-7; 10 nucleotides line up with TRBD2. There are 17 residues in the CDR3. Losses at the gene ends were 5 bases for V and 0 bases for J; bases not matched to a gene: 13. Germline V gene sequence: CDR1 SQVTM, CDR2 ANQGSEA. The CDR3 DNA follows: TGCAGCGTTACATCTCAAGCGGGAGGGACCAGCTCCTACGAGCAGTACTTC. The encoded protein is CSVTSQAGGTSSYEQYF.

The V call is TRBV5-1, the J call TRBJ2-1; TRBD2 matches at 8 bases. The germline V gene encodes CDR1 SGHRS and CDR2 YFSETQ. Trimming at V came to 3 bases and at J to 0 bases, leaving 5 bases not matched to a gene. The CDR3 contains 16 residues. CDR3 loop: CASSSPSGSSYNEQFF. The CDR3 region has the DNA TGCGCCAGCAGCTCCCCAAGCGGGAGCTCCTACAATGAGCAGTTCTTC.